This T cell receptor beta chain appears in the sequencing data of a study of technical replicates of blood from several donors. This clone was observed a single time. Germline assignment: CDR1 MNHNS and CDR2 SASEGT. Trimming removed 0 bases from V and 4 bases from J, with 7 bases in between. The CDR3 is made up of 14 amino acids. The repertoire was sequenced with immunoSEQ multiplex PCR; TCRdb's copy has only in-frame clones and lacks some. Among tens of thousands of clones, 91% were seen once, and the ten largest hold around 0.4%. Sequenced: T cells isolated from PBMCs. This sequence was found in a human donor in good health. The chain combines TRBV6-1 with TRBJ2-1; D remains ambiguous. The CDR3 here is CASSEAGGYNEQFF. CDR3 DNA: TGTGCCAGCAGTGAAGCCGGCGGATACAATGAGCAGTTCTTC.